This TCR beta chain was sequenced for a study of Ad26.COV2.S vaccination and SARS-CoV-2 variants. The sample's treatment: over 15 received Ad26.COV2.S at low or high dose, single or two shots; roughly five received placebo; per-sample allocation not given. Sampling took place 63 days after the first vaccine or placebo injection. The CDR3 runs to 12 residues. CDR1 and CDR2 (germline): SEHNR, FQNEAQ (reference sequence). V was pared by 5 bases and J by 8 bases, with 10 bases between. This clone was counted once. Measured with immunoSEQ multiplex PCR; TCRdb has only the in-frame clones, and not every one. The profile shows about 480,000 clones, roughly 85% of them singletons.

The clonotype was recovered from a person between 18 and 59 years old who received the Ad26.COV2.S COVID-19 vaccine or a placebo. The rearrangement joins TRBV7-9 to TRBJ2-1, with unresolved D. The specimen comprised peripheral blood, sampled in a trial of Ad26.COV2.S vaccine versus placebo. The CDR3 DNA sequence: TGTGCCAGCAGCCCAATAAGCGATGAGCAGTTCTTC. It is translated as CASSPISDEQFF. The variable domain in full, completed from reference TRBV7-9 and TRBJ2-1, reads DTGVSQNPRHKITKRGQNVTFRCDPISEHNRLYWYRQTLGQGPEFLTYFQNEAQLEKSRLLSDRFSAERPKGSFSTLEIQRTEQGDSAMYLCASSPISDEQFFGPGTRLTVL.